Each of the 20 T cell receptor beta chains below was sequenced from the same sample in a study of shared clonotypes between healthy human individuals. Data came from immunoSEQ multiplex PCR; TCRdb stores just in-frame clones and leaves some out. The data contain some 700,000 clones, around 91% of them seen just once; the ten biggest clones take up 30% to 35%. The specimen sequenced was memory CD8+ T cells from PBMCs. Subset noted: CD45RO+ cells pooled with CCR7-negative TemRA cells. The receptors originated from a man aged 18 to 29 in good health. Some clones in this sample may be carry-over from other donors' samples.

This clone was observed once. The CDR3, as DNA: TGTGCCAGCAGCTCAGTGCTGGATTCTGGGGCCAACGTCCTGACTTTC. Its protein product is CASSSVLDSGANVLTF. The rearrangement uses TRBV11-2 and TRBJ2-6; D remains unclear. The CDR3 consists of 16 residues. Germline V gene sequence: CDR1 SGHAT, CDR2 FQNNGV. V dropped 4 bases and J dropped 1 base, with 11 bases sitting between them.

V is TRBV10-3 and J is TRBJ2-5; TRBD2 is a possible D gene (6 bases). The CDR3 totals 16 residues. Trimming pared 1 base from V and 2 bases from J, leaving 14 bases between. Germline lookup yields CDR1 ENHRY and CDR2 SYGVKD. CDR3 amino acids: CAISELPGLIQETQYF. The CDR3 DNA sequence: TGTGCCATCAGTGAGTTACCGGGACTTATACAAGAGACCCAGTACTTC.

This CDR3 is CATRGVYRGTYEQYF. The DNA for the CDR3 is TGTGCCACTCGTGGGGTCTACCGGGGTACCTACGAGCAGTACTTC. V usage is TRBV25-1 and J usage is TRBJ2-5; perhaps TRBD2 as D (5 bases). The better agreement between TRBJ2-7 and the DNA end casts doubt on the J call. Germline assignment: CDR1 MGHDK and CDR2 SYGVNS. This CDR3 has 15 residues.

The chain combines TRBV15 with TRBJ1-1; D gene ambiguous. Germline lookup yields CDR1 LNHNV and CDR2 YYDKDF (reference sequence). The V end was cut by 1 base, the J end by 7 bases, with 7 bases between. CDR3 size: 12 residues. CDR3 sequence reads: CATSRVRFEAFF. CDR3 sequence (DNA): TGTGCCACCAGCAGAGTCAGGTTTGAAGCTTTCTTT.

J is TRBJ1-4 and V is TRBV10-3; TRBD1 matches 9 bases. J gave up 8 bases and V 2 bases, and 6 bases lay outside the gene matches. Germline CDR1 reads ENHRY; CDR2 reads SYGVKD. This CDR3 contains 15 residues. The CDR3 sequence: CAISETGQGQEKLFF. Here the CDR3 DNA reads TGTGCCATCAGTGAGACGGGACAGGGACAGGAAAAACTGTTTTTT.

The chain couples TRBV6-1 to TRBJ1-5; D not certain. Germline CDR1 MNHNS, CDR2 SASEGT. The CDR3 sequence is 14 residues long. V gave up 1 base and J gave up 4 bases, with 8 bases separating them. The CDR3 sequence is CASSEVGRNQPQHF. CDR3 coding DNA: TGTGCCAGCAGTGAAGTAGGAAGAAATCAGCCCCAGCATTTT.

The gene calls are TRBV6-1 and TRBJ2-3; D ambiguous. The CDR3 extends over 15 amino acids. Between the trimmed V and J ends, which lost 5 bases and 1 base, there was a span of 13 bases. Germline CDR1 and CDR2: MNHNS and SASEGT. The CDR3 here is CASSSMDVRTDTQYF. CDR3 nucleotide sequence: TGTGCCAGCAGTTCCATGGACGTACGCACAGATACGCAGTATTTT.

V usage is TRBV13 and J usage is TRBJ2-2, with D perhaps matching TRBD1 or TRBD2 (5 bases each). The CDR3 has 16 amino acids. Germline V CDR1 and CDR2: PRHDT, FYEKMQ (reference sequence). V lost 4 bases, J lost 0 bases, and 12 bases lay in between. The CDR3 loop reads CASSSRGRPNTGELFF. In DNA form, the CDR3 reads TGTGCCAGCAGCTCAAGGGGACGGCCGAACACCGGGGAGCTGTTTTTT.

The CDR3 region is CASSLGAYSYEQYF. The CDR3 nucleotides read TGTGCCAGCAGCTTGGGGGCATACTCCTACGAGCAGTACTTC. This chain uses TRBV5-4 with TRBJ2-7; D gene ambiguous. V lost 0 bases to trimming and J lost 0 bases, with 7 bases between them. Per the germline V gene, CDR1 is SGHNT and CDR2 is YYREEE (reference sequence). The CDR3 contains 14 residues.

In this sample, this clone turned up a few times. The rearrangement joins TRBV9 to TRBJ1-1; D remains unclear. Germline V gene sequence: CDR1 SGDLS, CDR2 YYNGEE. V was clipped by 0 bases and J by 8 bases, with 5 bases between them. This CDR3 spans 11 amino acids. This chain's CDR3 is CASSVEPEAFF. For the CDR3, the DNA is TGTGCCAGCAGCGTAGAGCCAGAAGCTTTCTTT.

The CDR3 sequence: CASSDSAAKGHHNEQFF. The CDR3 DNA sequence: TGTGCCAGCAGTGACTCGGCGGCAAAGGGCCACCACAATGAGCAGTTCTTC. The V and J genes are TRBV6-4 and TRBJ2-1, with D unclear. Germline-derived CDR1 and CDR2 are MRHNA and SNTAGT. The ends were cut back, 0 bases at V and 5 bases at J, with 17 bases in the middle. The length of the CDR3 is 17 residues.

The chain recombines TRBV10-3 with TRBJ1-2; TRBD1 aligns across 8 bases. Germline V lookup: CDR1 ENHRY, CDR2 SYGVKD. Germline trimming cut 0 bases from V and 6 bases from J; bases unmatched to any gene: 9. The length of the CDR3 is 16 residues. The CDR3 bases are TGTGCCATCAGTGAGTCAGGGGGCAGGGGGCTGGATGGCTACACCTTC. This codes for CAISESGGRGLDGYTF.

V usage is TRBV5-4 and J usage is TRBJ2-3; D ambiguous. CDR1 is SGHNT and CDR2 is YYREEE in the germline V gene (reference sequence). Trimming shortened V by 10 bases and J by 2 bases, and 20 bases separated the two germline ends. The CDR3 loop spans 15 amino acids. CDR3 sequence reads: CAGKTTAGFTDTQYF. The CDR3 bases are TGTGCCGGCAAGACCACAGCCGGGTTCACAGATACGCAGTATTTT.

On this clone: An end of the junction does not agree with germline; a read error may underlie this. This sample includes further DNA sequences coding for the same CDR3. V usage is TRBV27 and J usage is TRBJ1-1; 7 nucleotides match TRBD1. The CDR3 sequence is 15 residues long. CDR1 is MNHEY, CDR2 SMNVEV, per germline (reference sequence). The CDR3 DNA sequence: TGTGCCAGCAGTCTATCCAGGGGGTTGAACACTGAAGCTTTCTTT. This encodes CASSLSRGLNTEAFF.

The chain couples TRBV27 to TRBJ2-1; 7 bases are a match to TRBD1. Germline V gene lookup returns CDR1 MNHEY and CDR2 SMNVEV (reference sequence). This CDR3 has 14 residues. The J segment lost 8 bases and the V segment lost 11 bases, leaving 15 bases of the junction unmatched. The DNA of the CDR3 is TGTGCCGGCCCAGGGGGTGAGGGCGGCCATGAGCAGTTCTTC. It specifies CAGPGGEGGHEQFF.

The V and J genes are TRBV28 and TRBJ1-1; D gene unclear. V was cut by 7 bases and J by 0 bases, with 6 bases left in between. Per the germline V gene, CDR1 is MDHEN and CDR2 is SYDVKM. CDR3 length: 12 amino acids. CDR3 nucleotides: TGTGCCAGCACTCTAATGAACACTGAAGCTTTCTTT. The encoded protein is CASTLMNTEAFF.

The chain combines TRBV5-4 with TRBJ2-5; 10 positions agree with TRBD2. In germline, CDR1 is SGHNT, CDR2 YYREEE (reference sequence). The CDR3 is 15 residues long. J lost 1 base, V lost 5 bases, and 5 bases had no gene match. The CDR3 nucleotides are TGTGCCAGCAGAAATCGGACTAGCGGCCAAGAGACCCAGTACTTC. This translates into CASRNRTSGQETQYF.

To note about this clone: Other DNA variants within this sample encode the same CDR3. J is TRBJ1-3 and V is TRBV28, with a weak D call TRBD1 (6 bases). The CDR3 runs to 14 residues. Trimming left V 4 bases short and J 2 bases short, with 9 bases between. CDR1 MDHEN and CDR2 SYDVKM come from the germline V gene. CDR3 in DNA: TGTGCCAGCAGTTATAGGGGGACTGGAAACACCATATATTTT. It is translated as CASSYRGTGNTIYF.

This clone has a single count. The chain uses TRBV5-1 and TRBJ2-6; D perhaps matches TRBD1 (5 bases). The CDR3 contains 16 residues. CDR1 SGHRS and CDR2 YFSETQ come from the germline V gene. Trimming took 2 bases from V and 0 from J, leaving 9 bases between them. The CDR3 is CASSFTDSSGANVLTF. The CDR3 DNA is TGCGCCAGCAGCTTCACCGACAGCTCTGGGGCCAACGTCCTGACTTTC.

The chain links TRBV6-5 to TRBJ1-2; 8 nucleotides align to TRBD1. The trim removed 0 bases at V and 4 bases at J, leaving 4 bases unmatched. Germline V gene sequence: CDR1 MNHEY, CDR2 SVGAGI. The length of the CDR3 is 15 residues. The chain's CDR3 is CASSYSRTGIYGYTF. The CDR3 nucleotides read TGTGCCAGCAGTTACTCTCGGACAGGGATCTATGGCTACACCTTC.